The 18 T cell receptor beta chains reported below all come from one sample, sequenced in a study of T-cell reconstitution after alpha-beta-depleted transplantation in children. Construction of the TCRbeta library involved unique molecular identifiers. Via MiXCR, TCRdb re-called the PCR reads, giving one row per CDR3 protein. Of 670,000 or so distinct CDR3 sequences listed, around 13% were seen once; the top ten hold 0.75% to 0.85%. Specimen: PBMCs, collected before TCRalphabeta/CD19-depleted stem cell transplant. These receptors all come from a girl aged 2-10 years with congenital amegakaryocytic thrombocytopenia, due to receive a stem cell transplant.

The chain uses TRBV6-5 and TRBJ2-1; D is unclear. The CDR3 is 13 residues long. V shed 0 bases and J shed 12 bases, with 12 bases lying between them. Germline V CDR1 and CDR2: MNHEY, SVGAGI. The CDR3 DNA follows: TGTGCCAGCAGTTACTCGACCGGCACCTCGCAGTTCTTC. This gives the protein CASSYSTGTSQFF.

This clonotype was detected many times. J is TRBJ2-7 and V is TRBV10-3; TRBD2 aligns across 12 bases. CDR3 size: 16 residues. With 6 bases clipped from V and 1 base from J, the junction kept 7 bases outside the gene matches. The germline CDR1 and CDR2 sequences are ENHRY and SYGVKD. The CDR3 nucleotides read TGTGCCATCAGCGAGGAGGGACTAGCGGGTTCCTACGAGCAGTACTTC. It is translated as CAISEEGLAGSYEQYF.

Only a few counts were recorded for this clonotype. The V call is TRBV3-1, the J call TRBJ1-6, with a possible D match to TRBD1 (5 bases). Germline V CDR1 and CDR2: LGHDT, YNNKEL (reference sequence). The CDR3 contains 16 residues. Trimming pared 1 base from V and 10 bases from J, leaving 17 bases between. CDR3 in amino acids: CASSQGPMGVLSPLHF. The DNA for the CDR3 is TGTGCCAGCAGCCAAGGGCCCATGGGGGTTCTATCACCCCTCCACTTT.

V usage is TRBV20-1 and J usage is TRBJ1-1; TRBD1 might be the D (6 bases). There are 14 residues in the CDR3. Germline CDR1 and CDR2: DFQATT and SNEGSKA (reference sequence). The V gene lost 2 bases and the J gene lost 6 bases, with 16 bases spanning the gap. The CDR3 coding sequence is TGCAGTGCTAGACCCGGTACAGGGTTATCTGAAGCTTTCTTT. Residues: CSARPGTGLSEAFF.

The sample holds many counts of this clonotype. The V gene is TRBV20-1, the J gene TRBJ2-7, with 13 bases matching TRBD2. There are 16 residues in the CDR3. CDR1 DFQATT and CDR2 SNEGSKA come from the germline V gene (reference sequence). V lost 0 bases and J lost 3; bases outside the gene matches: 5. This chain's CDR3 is CSARDLGTSGDYEQYF. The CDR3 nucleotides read TGCAGTGCTAGAGATTTAGGGACTAGCGGGGACTACGAGCAGTACTTC.

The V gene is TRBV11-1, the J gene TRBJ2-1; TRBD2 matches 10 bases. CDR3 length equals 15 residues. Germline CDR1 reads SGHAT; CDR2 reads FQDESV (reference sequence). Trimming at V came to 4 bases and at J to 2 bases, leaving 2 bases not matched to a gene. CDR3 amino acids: CASSWSGRAYNEQFF. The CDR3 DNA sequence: TGTGCCAGCAGCTGGAGCGGGAGGGCCTACAATGAGCAGTTCTTC.

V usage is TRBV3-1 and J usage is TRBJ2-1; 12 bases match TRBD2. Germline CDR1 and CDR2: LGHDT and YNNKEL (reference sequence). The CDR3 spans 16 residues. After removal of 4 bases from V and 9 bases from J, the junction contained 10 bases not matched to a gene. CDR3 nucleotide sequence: TGTGCCAGCAGCCGCCGACTAGCGGGAGCTTCCTTTGAGCAGTTCTTC. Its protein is CASSRRLAGASFEQFF.

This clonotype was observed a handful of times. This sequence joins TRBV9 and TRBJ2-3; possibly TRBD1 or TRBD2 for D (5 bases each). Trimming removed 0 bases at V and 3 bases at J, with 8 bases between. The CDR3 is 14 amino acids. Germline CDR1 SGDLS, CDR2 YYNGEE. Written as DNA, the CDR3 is TGTGCCAGCAGCGTAGACGGGGCGACAGATACGCAGTATTTT. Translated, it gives CASSVDGATDTQYF.

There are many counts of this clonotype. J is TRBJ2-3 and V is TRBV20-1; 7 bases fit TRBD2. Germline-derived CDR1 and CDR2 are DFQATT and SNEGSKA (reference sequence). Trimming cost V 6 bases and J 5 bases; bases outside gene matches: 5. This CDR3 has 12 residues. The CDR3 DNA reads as TGCAGTGCAGATCTAGCGGAAGATACGCAGTATTTT. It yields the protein CSADLAEDTQYF.

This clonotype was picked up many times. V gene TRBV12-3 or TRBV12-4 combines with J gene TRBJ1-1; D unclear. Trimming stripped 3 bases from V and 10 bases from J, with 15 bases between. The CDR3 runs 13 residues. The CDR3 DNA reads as TGTGCCAGCAGTTTGGCTTTGATCGGGGTAGCTTTCTTT. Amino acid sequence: CASSLALIGVAFF.

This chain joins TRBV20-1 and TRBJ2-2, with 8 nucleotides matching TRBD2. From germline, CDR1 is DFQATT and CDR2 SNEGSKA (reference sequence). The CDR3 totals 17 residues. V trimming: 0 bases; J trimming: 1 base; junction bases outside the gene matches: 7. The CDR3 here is CSARDRRAGGNTGELFF. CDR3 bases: TGCAGTGCTAGAGATAGGCGCGCGGGAGGGAACACCGGGGAGCTGTTTTTT.

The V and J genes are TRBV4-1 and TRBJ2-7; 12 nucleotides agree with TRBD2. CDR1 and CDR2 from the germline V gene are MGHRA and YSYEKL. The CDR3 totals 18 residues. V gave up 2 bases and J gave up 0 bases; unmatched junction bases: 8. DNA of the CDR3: TGCGCCAGCAGCCAATTCCCAGGACTAGCGGGATACTCCTACGAGCAGTACTTC. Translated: CASSQFPGLAGYSYEQYF.

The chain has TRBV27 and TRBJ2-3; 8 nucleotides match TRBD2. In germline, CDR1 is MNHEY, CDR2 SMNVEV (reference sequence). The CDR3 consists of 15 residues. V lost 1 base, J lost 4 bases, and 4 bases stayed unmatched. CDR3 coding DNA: TGTGCCAGCAGTTTATTAGCGGGATCTCCAGATACGCAGTATTTT. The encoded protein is CASSLLAGSPDTQYF.

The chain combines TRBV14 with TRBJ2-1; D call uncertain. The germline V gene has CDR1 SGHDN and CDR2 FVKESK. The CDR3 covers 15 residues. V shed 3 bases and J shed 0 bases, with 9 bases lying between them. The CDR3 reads CASSHRKSSYNEQFF. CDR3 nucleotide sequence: TGTGCCAGCAGCCACCGGAAGAGCTCCTACAATGAGCAGTTCTTC.

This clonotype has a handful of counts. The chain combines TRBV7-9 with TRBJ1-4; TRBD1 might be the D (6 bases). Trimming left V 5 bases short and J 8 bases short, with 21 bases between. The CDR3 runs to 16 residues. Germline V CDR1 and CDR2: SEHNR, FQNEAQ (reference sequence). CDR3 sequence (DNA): TGTGCCAGCAGCCCCCCCCGGGGGGCGATTCGAGAAAAACTGTTTTTT. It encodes CASSPPRGAIREKLFF.

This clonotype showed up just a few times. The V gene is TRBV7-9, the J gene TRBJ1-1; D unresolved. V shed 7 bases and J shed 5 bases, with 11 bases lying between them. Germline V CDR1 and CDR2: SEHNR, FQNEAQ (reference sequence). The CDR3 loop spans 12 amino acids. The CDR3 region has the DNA TGTGCCAGCACCCAGGTGAGAACTGAAGCTTTCTTT. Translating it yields CASTQVRTEAFF.

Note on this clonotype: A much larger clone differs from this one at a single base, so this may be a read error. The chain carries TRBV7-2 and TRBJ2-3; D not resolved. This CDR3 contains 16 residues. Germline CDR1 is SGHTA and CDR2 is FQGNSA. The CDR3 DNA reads TGTGCCAGCAGCTTAGTATCGGGCCCGGCTACAGATAAGCAGTATTTT. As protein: CASSLVSGPATDKQYF.

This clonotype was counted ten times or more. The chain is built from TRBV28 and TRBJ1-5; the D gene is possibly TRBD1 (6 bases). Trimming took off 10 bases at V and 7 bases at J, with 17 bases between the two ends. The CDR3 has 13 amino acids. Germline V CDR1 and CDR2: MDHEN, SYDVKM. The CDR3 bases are TGTGCCAACTCACCAGGGGTAGGCCAGCCCCAGCATTTT. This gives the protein CANSPGVGQPQHF.